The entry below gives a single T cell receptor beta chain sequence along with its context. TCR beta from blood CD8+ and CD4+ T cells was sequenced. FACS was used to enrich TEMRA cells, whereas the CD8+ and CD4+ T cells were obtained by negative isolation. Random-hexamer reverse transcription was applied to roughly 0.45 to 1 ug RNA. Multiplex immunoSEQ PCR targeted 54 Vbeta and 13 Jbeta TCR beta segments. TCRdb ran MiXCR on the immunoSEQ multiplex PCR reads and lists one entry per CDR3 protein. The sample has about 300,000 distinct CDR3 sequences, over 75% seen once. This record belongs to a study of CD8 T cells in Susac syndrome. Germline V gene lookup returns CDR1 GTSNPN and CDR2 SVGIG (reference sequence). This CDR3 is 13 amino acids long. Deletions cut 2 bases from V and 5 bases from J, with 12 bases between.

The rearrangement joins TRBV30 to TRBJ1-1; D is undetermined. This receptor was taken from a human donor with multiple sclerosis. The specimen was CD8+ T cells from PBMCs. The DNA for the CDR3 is TGTGCCTGGAGTTACCGGGTGATTACTGAAGCTTTCTTT. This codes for CAWSYRVITEAFF.